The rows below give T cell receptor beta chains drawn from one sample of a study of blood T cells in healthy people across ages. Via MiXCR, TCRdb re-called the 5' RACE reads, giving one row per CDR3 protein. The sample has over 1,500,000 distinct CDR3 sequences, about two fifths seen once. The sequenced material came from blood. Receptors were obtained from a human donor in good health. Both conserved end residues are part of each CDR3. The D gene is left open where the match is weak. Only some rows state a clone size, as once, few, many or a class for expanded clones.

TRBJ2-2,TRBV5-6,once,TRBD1,TGTGTCAGCCGGGGGACAGGCCTCACCGGGGAGCTGTTTTTT,CVSRGTGLTGELFF
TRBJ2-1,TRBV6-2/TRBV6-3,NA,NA,TGTGCCAGCAGTTACCGGCGGGGACGCGGGGTTCCTGGGCAGTTCTTC,CASSYRRGRGVPGQFF
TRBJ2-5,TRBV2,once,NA,TGTGCCAGCAGTCGGATGGGCCGGAGAGAGACCCAGTACTTC,CASSRMGRRETQYF
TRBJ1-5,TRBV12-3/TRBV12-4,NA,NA,TGTGCCAGCGACGACGTAGGGGTCGGAAATCAGCCCCAGCATTTT,CASDDVGVGNQPQHF
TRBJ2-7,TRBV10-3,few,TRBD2,TGTGCCATCAGCGCCGGGACTAGCGGGGGGCCCGTACTCTACGAGCAGTACTTC,CAISAGTSGGPVLYEQYF
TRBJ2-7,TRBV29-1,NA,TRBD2,TGCAGCGTTGAAGGGGGGCTAGCGGGGGCCTACTACGAGCAGTACTTC,CSVEGGLAGAYYEQYF
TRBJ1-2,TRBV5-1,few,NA,TGCGCCAGCAGCTGGGGACGGCCTAACTATGGCTACACCTTC,CASSWGRPNYGYTF
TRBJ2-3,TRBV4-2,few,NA,TGTGCCAGCAGCCAGGACGAAATCGGGGGCAGGGGCACAGATACGCAGTATTTT,CASSQDEIGGRGTDTQYF
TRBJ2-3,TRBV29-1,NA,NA,TGCAGCGTTGCCGGAGCGGGCACCACAGATACGCAGTATTTT,CSVAGAGTTDTQYF
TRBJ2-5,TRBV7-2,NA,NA,TGTGCCAGCAGCCAAAGGGGGATGGAGACCCAGTACTTC,CASSQRGMETQYF
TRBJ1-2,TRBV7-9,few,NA,TGTGCCAGCAGCTTAGTGGTGGTTGGCTACACCTTC,CASSLVVVGYTF
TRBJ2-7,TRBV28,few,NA,TGTGCCAGCAGTCCACCCCTGGGGCTTTATACCGAGCAGTACTTC,CASSPPLGLYTEQYF
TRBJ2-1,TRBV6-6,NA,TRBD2,TGTGCCAGCAGTACCCACCCGGGACTAGGGGGTTTGGATGAGCAGTTCTTC,CASSTHPGLGGLDEQFF
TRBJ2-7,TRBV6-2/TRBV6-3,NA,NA,TGTGCCAGCAGTTATGGACTGGGCAGAAGAGGCGAGCAGTACTTC,CASSYGLGRRGEQYF
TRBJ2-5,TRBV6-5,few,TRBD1,TGTGCCAGCAGTCTCTGGACAGGGGAGGAGACCCAGTACTTC,CASSLWTGEETQYF
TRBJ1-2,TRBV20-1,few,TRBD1,TGCAGTGCTAAAGACAGGGTGGGGTATGGCTACACCTTC,CSAKDRVGYGYTF
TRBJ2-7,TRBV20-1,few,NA,TGCAGTGCACCGGCAGGCCAAACCATCTACGAGCAGTACTTC,CSAPAGQTIYEQYF
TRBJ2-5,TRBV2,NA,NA,TGTGCCAGCAGCGTCGTTGGGGGTACAGAGACCCAGTACTTC,CASSVVGGTETQYF
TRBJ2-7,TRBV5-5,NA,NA,TGTGCCAGCAGCTTGAGTTTGTGGGCAGATTTGAACGAGCAGTACTTC,CASSLSLWADLNEQYF
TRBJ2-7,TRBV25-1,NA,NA,TGTGCCAGCAGTGAGATGGGATTTCCCTACGAGCAGTACTTC,CASSEMGFPYEQYF
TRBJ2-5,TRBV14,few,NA,TGTGCCAGCAGTCGGGACATCTCCGTTGCGGGGACCCAGTACTTC,CASSRDISVAGTQYF
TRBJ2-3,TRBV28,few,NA,TGTGCCAGCAGTTTTTCTGCTACGCAGTATTTT,CASSFSATQYF
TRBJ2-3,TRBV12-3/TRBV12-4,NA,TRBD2,TGTGCCAGCACTCTCCCGTTGCTAGCGGGGGGGTTCCCCCCAAACACAGATACGCAGTATTTT,CASTLPLLAGGFPPNTDTQYF
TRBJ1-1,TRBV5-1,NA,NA,TGCGCCAGCAGCAAGACAGCGGGGAGCACTGAAGCTTTCTTT,CASSKTAGSTEAFF
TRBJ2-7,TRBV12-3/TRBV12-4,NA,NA,TGTGCCAGCAGTTTTCATGGCGTAGCTCGAGACGAGCAGTACTTC,CASSFHGVARDEQYF
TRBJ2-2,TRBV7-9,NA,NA,TGTGCCAGCAGCCCCTACCGGGCCCTGAACACCGGGGAGCTGTTTTTT,CASSPYRALNTGELFF
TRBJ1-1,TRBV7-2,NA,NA,TGTGCCAGCAGCTCCGGATTGATAGCGAGGACTGAAGCTTTCTTT,CASSSGLIARTEAFF
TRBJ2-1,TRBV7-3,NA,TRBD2,TGTGCCAGCAGCTTATCCGGGACTAGCGGGGCGCAGTTCTTC,CASSLSGTSGAQFF
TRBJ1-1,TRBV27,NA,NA,TGTGCCAGCAGTTTACAGGTATACGGCACTGAAGCTTTCTTT,CASSLQVYGTEAFF